The 22 T cell receptor beta chains below were found in one sample sequenced in a study of blood T cell repertoires in COVID-19. The assay was immunoSEQ multiplex PCR, and TCRdb's table has in-frame clones only and misses some. The sample lists roughly 200,000 clones; approximately 86% were seen once. Sequencing used peripheral blood. These receptors all come from a man aged 40-50 years with active or convalescent COVID-19.

The chain joins TRBV21-1 to TRBJ1-1. TRBV21-1 is assigned pseudogene status. The CDR3 covers 14 residues. CDR3 sequence reads: CASSIEGGGTEAFF. CDR3 bases: TGTGCCAGCAGCATCGAAGGGGGAGGGACTGAAGCTTTCTTT.

V and J are TRBV11-3 and TRBJ2-5; D perhaps matches TRBD2 (7 bases). V was clipped by 1 base and J by 4 bases, with 10 bases between them. In germline, CDR1 is SGHNT, CDR2 YENEEA. This CDR3 is 14 amino acids long. The CDR3 nucleotides read TGTGCCAGCAGCTTAGCGGGGGGCCCAGAGACCCAGTACTTC. Amino acids: CASSLAGGPETQYF.

The rearrangement uses TRBV25-1 and TRBJ2-1; TRBD1 matches at 9 bases. V lost 5 bases, J lost 8 bases, and 10 bases stayed unmatched. The length of the CDR3 is 15 residues. The germline gives CDR1 MGHDK, CDR2 SYGVNS. The CDR3 reads CASSPTGTGWDEQFF. DNA of the CDR3: TGTGCCAGCAGTCCCACCGGGACAGGGTGGGATGAGCAGTTCTTC.

The V and J genes are TRBV7-2 and TRBJ1-2; D not resolved. V was cut by 7 bases and J by 0 bases, with 12 bases left in between. The length of the CDR3 is 14 residues. In germline, CDR1 is SGHTA, CDR2 FQGNSA. The CDR3 sequence is CASIPAVTNYGYTF. DNA for the CDR3: TGTGCCAGCATCCCCGCGGTAACTAACTATGGCTACACCTTC.

The CDR3 DNA reads TGTGCCAGCAGTGACGCCGGAGGTCTAGATACGCAGTATTTT. It specifies CASSDAGGLDTQYF. The rearrangement joins TRBV6-4 to TRBJ2-3, with D possibly being TRBD2 (5 bases). In germline, CDR1 is MRHNA, CDR2 SNTAGT. CDR3 length equals 14 residues. V was cut by 2 bases and J by 5 bases, with 11 bases left in between.

This clone showed up just once. V is TRBV5-8 and J is TRBJ1-5, with D maybe TRBD1 (5 bases). The V end lost 2 bases, the J end lost 7 bases, and 13 bases lay between the germline ends. This CDR3 spans 14 amino acids. Germline values: CDR1 SGHTS, CDR2 YDEGEE. In DNA, the CDR3 is TGTGCCAGCAGCTTTATTGGGGCGGTCCAGCCCCAGCATTTT. It specifies CASSFIGAVQPQHF. Full variable domain (rest looked up from reference TRBV5-8 and TRBJ1-5): EAGVTQSPTHLIKTRGQQATLRCSPISGHTSVYWYQQALGLGLQFLLWYDEGEERNRGNFPPRFSGRQFPNYSSELNVNALELEDSALYLCASSFIGAVQPQHFGDGTRLSIL.

The genes are TRBV5-6 and TRBJ1-1, with D possibly TRBD1 on 6 matching bases. V dropped 5 bases and J dropped 6 bases, with 17 bases sitting between them. CDR3 length: 14 residues. Germline loops: CDR1 SGHDT, CDR2 YYEEEE. The CDR3 DNA sequence: TGTGCCAGCAGAACCGACAGGTTCGGGGCTGAAGCTTTCTTT. Its protein product is CASRTDRFGAEAFF. Filled out from reference TRBV5-6 and TRBJ1-1, the complete variable domain reads DAGVTQSPTHLIKTRGQQVTLRCSPKSGHDTVSWYQQALGQGPQFIFQYYEEEERQRGNFPDRFSGHQFPNYSSELNVNALLLGDSALYLCASRTDRFGAEAFFGQGTRLTVV.

The rearrangement joins TRBV27 to TRBJ1-4; D is perhaps TRBD1 (6 bases). The CDR3 spans 13 residues. Per germline, CDR1 MNHEY and CDR2 SMNVEV (reference sequence). Trimming took 3 bases from V and 14 from J, leaving 16 bases between them. This CDR3 is CASSLRGSPRLFF. DNA for the CDR3: TGTGCCAGCAGTTTGAGGGGGAGCCCCCGTCTGTTTTTT.

This rearrangement joins TRBV7-9 to TRBJ2-7; tentatively, D is TRBD1 (6 bases). The germline V gene has CDR1 SEHNR and CDR2 FQNEAQ (reference sequence). This CDR3 has 14 residues. Trimming cost V 3 bases and J 0 bases, with 9 bases left between them. The CDR3 DNA is TGTGCCAGCAGCTTGGGGGCCGGCTCCTACGAGCAGTACTTC. Protein product: CASSLGAGSYEQYF.

As DNA, the CDR3 is TGTGCCACCAGTGATTCGAGGGGGCTGACTGAAGCTTTCTTT. It translates to CATSDSRGLTEAFF. The chain has TRBV24-1 and TRBJ1-1; TRBD1 aligns across 7 bases. Germline V gene sequence: CDR1 KGHDR, CDR2 SFDVKD. The CDR3 sequence is 14 residues long. Germline trimming cut 2 bases from V and 5 bases from J; bases unmatched to any gene: 4.

The chain has TRBV5-1 and TRBJ1-1; 10 bases line up with TRBD1. The CDR3 has 14 residues. Losses at the gene ends were 7 bases for V and 1 base for J; bases not matched to a gene: 4. Germline V CDR1 and CDR2: SGHRS, YFSETQ. CDR3 nucleotides: TGCGCCAGCCGGGACAGGGGCTCGAACACTGAAGCTTTCTTT. Protein product: CASRDRGSNTEAFF. Complete variable domain (other parts from reference TRBV5-1 and TRBJ1-1): KAGVTQTPRYLIKTRGQQVTLSCSPISGHRSVSWYQQTPGQGLQFLFEYFSETQRNKGNFPGRFSGRQFSNSRSEMNVSTLELGDSALYLCASRDRGSNTEAFFGQGTRLTVV.

The table lists this clone with a count of one. CDR3 loop: CATSDNRDRISNQPQHF. As DNA, the CDR3 is TGTGCCACCAGTGATAATAGGGACAGGATTAGCAATCAGCCCCAGCATTTT. This chain connects TRBV24-1 to TRBJ1-5; 8 bases are a match to TRBD1. Per germline, CDR1 KGHDR and CDR2 SFDVKD. This CDR3 region has 17 residues. V dropped 3 bases and J dropped 0; count of bases not matched to a gene: 6.

The rearrangement uses TRBV5-6 and TRBJ2-3, with 7 bases aligning to TRBD2. The CDR3 has 15 amino acids. The germline V gene has CDR1 SGHDT and CDR2 YYEEEE. J gave up 2 bases and V 0 bases, and 3 bases lay outside the gene matches. Here the CDR3 DNA reads TGTGCCAGCAGCTTGGTCGGGGGGACCACAGATACGCAGTATTTT. Translating it yields CASSLVGGTTDTQYF.

The chain has TRBV3-1 (or the pseudogene TRBV3-2) and TRBJ2-2, with a possible D match to TRBD2 (6 bases). The germline V and J ends were trimmed by 3 bases and 6 bases, with 11 bases remaining between them. This CDR3 comprises 14 residues. Germline CDR1 reads LGHDT; CDR2 reads YNNKEL (reference sequence). Here the CDR3 DNA reads TGTGCCAGCAGCCATATAGGGGAGGCCGGGGAGCTGTTTTTT. Residues: CASSHIGEAGELFF.

The DNA for the CDR3 is TGTGCCTGGAGTCCCCTCCGCGGGCCCCGGTTGGGCTACACCTTC. Its translation is CAWSPLRGPRLGYTF. The chain couples TRBV30 to TRBJ1-2; D is unclear. Trimming took 2 bases from V and 8 from J, leaving 21 bases between them. Germline assignment: CDR1 GTSNPN and CDR2 SVGIG (reference sequence). The CDR3 spans 15 residues.

The V gene is TRBV3-1 (or the pseudogene TRBV3-2), the J gene TRBJ2-5; 7 positions match TRBD2. V lost 5 bases to trimming and J lost 5 bases; unmatched junction nucleotides: 11. The CDR3 is 15 residues long. CDR1 is LGHDT and CDR2 is YNNKEL in the germline V gene (reference sequence). CDR3 coding DNA: TGTGCCAGCAGCACCGGGGCCCTCGGGGGGGAGACCCAGTACTTC. Protein: CASSTGALGGETQYF.

V and J are TRBV7-2 and TRBJ2-7, with D possibly being TRBD1 (5 bases). The CDR3 has 14 residues. V dropped 2 bases and J dropped 4 bases, with 12 bases sitting between them. The germline gives CDR1 SGHTA, CDR2 FQGNSA. The CDR3 nucleotides are TGTGCCAGCAGCTTATTAGGGGTTGAGTACGAGCAGTACTTC. Protein: CASSLLGVEYEQYF.

The chain has TRBV6-5 and TRBJ1-1; D is unclear. There are 12 residues in the CDR3. Trimming left V 6 bases short and J 8 bases short, with 13 bases between. Germline values: CDR1 MNHEY, CDR2 SVGAGI. The CDR3 is CASSRGNLEAFF. The CDR3 DNA reads as TGTGCCAGCAGCCGAGGGAATTTAGAAGCTTTCTTT.

The V and J genes are TRBV20-1 and TRBJ2-5; 8 bases match TRBD2. V shed 3 bases and J 5 bases; nucleotides not matched to a gene: 2. CDR3 length equals 12 residues. Per germline, CDR1 DFQATT and CDR2 SNEGSKA (reference sequence). The CDR3 DNA sequence: TGCAGTGCTAGTAGCGGGGTGGAGACCCAGTACTTC. Its protein is CSASSGVETQYF.

This clone showed up just a few times. The sample contains more than one DNA sequence encoding this CDR3. This chain uses TRBV28 with TRBJ2-7, with unresolved D. The V and J ends lost 3 bases and 3 bases respectively, with 6 bases between them. The CDR3 extends over 12 amino acids. The germline V gene encodes CDR1 MDHEN and CDR2 SYDVKM. This CDR3 is CASSLGLYEQYF. As DNA, the CDR3 is TGTGCCAGCAGTTTGGGCCTCTACGAGCAGTACTTC. The full variable domain, in which reference TRBV28 and TRBJ2-7 provide the parts outside the CDR3, is DVKVTQSSRYLVKRTGEKVFLECVQDMDHENMFWYRQDPGLGLRLIYFSYDVKMKEKGDIPEGYSVSREKKERFSLILESASTNQTSMYLCASSLGLYEQYFGPGTRLTVT.

J is TRBJ2-1 and V is TRBV9; 8 bases fit TRBD2. Germline V CDR1 and CDR2: SGDLS, YYNGEE. The V gene end was trimmed by 0 bases and the J gene end by 4 bases; junction bases not matched to a gene: 3. CDR3 size: 15 residues. CDR3 protein: CASSVAGGEYNEQFF. The CDR3 DNA follows: TGTGCCAGCAGCGTAGCGGGGGGGGAATACAATGAGCAGTTCTTC.

This clone appeared many times. The genes are TRBV4-1 and TRBJ1-5; 9 bases map to TRBD1. CDR1 and CDR2 from the germline V gene are MGHRA and YSYEKL. With 3 bases clipped from V and 0 bases from J, the junction kept 3 bases outside the gene matches. The CDR3 consists of 16 residues. CDR3 nucleotide sequence: TGCGCCAGCAGCCAGGGGACAGGGTATAGCAATCAGCCCCAGCATTTT. Translation gives CASSQGTGYSNQPQHF.